This T cell receptor (beta chain) was documented in a study of blood T cells in healthy people across ages. Study results and limitations: More naive CD4+ cells and higher diversity marked long-lived donors relative to aged donors. Strong correlation was found linking TCR beta diversity to naive T cell percentage. Across the age range, TCR beta diversity per million T cells fell in a roughly linear way.

The second PCR ran about 7 to 12 cycles with a sample-barcoded 5' primer and J-beta primers. Each cDNA molecule carried a tag from a template-switch adaptor that contained 12 random nucleotides. TCRdb analysed the 5' RACE reads with MiXCR anew, one entry per CDR3 protein. Among about 1,500,000 distinct CDR3 sequences, roughly 27% were seen once, and the ten largest hold more than 6%. From germline, CDR1 is SQVTM and CDR2 ANQGSEA. The CDR3 extends over 13 amino acids. Unmatched junction bases numbered 8, after V lost 7 bases and J lost 8 bases. In its sample, this clonotype was seen a few times. Its specificity is unknown.

The clonotype originates from a woman younger than 45 in good health. V usage is TRBV29-1 and J usage is TRBJ1-4; 9 positions match TRBD1. The specimen sequenced was blood. For the CDR3, the DNA is TGCAGCGCCTCCGGGACAGGGCACGAAAAACTGTTTTTT. This encodes CSASGTGHEKLFF. The full variable domain, in which reference TRBV29-1 and TRBJ1-4 provide the parts outside the CDR3, is SAVISQKPSRDICQRGTSLTIQCQVDSQVTMMFWYRQQPGQSLTLIATANQGSEATYESGFVIDKFPISRPNLTFSTLTVSNMSPEDSSIYLCSASGTGHEKLFFGSGTQLSVL.